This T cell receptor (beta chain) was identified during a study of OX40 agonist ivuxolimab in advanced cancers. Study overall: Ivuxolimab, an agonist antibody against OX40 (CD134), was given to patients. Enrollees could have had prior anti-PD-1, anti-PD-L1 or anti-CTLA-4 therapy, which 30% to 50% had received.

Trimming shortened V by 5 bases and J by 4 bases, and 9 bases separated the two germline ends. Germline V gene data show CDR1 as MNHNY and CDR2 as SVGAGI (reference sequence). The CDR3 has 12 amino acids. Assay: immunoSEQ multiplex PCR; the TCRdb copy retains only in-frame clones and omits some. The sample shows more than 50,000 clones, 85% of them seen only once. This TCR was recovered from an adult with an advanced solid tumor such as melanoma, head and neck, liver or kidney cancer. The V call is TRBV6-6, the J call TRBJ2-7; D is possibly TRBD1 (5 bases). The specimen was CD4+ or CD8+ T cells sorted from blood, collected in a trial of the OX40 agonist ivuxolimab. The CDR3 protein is CASSPRGYEQYF. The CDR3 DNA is TGTGCCAGCAGTCCAAGGGGTTACGAGCAGTACTTC.